The rows below give T cell receptor beta chains drawn from one sample of a study of blood T cell repertoires in COVID-19. Sequenced by immunoSEQ multiplex PCR; TCRdb stores in-frame clones only, minus some. The sample contains around 250,000 clones, approximately 85% of which appear only once. The sequencing input was PBMCs or T cells enriched from blood (not recorded which). These receptors originate from a woman in her fifties or sixties who had recovered from COVID-19. Each CDR3 is given with its conserved first and last residue. A D gene is named only where the DNA matches it firmly. The size of a clone is reported for some rows only, either as once, few or many, or as a class for expanded clones.

clone size	V gene	D gene	J gene	CDR3 DNA	CDR3 protein
.	TRBV14	.	TRBJ2-6	TGTGCCAGCAGCCACCACCCCAGCAGGGGCTCTGGGGCCAACGTCCTGACTTTC	CASSHHPSRGSGANVLTF
.	TRBV10-3	TRBD1	TRBJ2-7	TGTGCCATCAGCGGGACAGGGTGGTCCTACGAGCAGTACTTC	CAISGTGWSYEQYF
.	TRBV19	.	TRBJ1-3	TGTGCCAGTAGAGACAGTGGAAACACCATATATTTT	CASRDSGNTIYF
.	TRBV2	TRBD1	TRBJ1-5	TGTGCCAGCTCCGGGACAGAGAGATTTCAGCCCCAGCATTTT	CASSGTERFQPQHF
.	TRBV5-4	.	TRBJ1-5	TGTGCCAGCAGTACAAATGGCAATCAGCCCCAGCATTTT	CASSTNGNQPQHF
.	TRBV10-3	.	TRBJ1-2	TGTGCCATCAGATTCACGAACTCCGACTATGGCTACACCTTC	CAIRFTNSDYGYTF
.	TRBV12-3/TRBV12-4	.	TRBJ2-1	TGTGCCAGCAGTTTAGCGTTAGCGGATGAGCAGTTCTTC	CASSLALADEQFF
.	TRBV29-1	TRBD1	TRBJ2-1	TGCAGCGCCGACAGGGTTGGGAATGAGCAGTTCTTC	CSADRVGNEQFF
.	TRBV2	.	TRBJ1-1	TGTGCCAGCAAGCCAGGGCGGATGAACACTGAAGCTTTCTTT	CASKPGRMNTEAFF
.	TRBV9	TRBD1	TRBJ1-5	TGTGCCAGCAGCGTAGATGGACAGGGGAATCAGCCCCAGCATTTT	CASSVDGQGNQPQHF
.	TRBV28	TRBD2	TRBJ2-7	TGTGCCAGCAGTACTAGCGGGAGGGCCTACGAGCAGTACTTC	CASSTSGRAYEQYF
few	TRBV11-2	.	TRBJ1-4	TGTGCCAGCAGCGTAGGACAGACCCCAATGCGACTGTTTTTT	CASSVGQTPMRLFF
.	TRBV10-2	TRBD1	TRBJ2-7	TGCGCCAGCGGGACAGGGGGCTACGAGCAGTACTTC	CASGTGGYEQYF
.	TRBV7-9	TRBD1	TRBJ1-2	TGTGCCAGCAGCTCCGGGACAGGGGAAGGCTACACCTTC	CASSSGTGEGYTF
.	TRBV28	.	TRBJ2-1	TGTGCCAGCAGTTCGGAGGGAGAGGGTGAGCAGTTCTTC	CASSSEGEGEQFF
few	TRBV2	.	TRBJ1-5	TGTGCCAGCAGTGACAGGGGTCGGATGCAGCCCCAGCATTTT	CASSDRGRMQPQHF
once	TRBV15	.	TRBJ2-7	TGTGCCACCAGCAGAGAAGGGGGCTACGAGCAGTACTTC	CATSREGGYEQYF
.	TRBV7-2	TRBD2	TRBJ2-7	TGTGCCAGCAGCCCTCGTTCGGGGGGGCTCTCCTACGAGCAGTACTTC	CASSPRSGGLSYEQYF
.	TRBV7-2	TRBD1	TRBJ1-1	TGTGCCAGCAGCCCAAGGACAGGGGGCCCTGAAGCTTTCTTT	CASSPRTGGPEAFF
.	TRBV19	.	TRBJ1-2	TGTGCCAGTAGTATCGTACAGGGAGGGAAGGCTAACTATGGCTACACCTTC	CASSIVQGGKANYGYTF
.	TRBV29-1	.	TRBJ2-1	TGCAGCTACAGGGCGAAATACAATGAGCAGTTCTTC	CSYRAKYNEQFF
.	TRBV5-6	TRBD2	TRBJ2-7	TGTGCCAGCAGCCCGTGGACTAGCGGGAGCTACGAGCAGTACTTC	CASSPWTSGSYEQYF
.	TRBV11-2	.	TRBJ1-2	TGTGCCAGCAGCTTAGAGGAGGGTAGCTATGGCTACACCTTC	CASSLEEGSYGYTF
.	TRBV10-3	TRBD2	TRBJ2-1	TGTGCCATCCGAGCGGGGGTGTACAATGAGCAGTTCTTC	CAIRAGVYNEQFF
.	TRBV28	TRBD2	TRBJ2-7	TGTGCCAGCAGTTTGGCGGGGGACTACGAGCAGTACTTC	CASSLAGDYEQYF
once	TRBV4-1	.	TRBJ1-3	TGCGCCAGCAGCTACCTGAGCTCTGGAAACACCATATATTTT	CASSYLSSGNTIYF
.	TRBV10-1	.	TRBJ2-3	TGCGCCAGCAGTGAGTCGGGCCCTGATACGCAGTATTTT	CASSESGPDTQYF
.	TRBV7-8	.	TRBJ1-2	TGTGCCAGCAGCCCCGGGGGGGACGGCTATGGCTACACCTTC	CASSPGGDGYGYTF
few	TRBV28	.	TRBJ1-1	TGTGCCAGCAGTCTCTCAGGCGGGGGTAGCACTGAAGCTTTCTTT	CASSLSGGGSTEAFF
.	TRBV3-1/TRBV3-2	TRBD1	TRBJ1-1	TGTGCCAGCAGCCAACCAAGGGGGCTGGGGACTGAAGCTTTCTTT	CASSQPRGLGTEAFF
.	TRBV7-8	TRBD1	TRBJ1-2	TGTGCCAGCAGCCCCGGGACAGGGCGCTCCTATGGCTACACCTTC	CASSPGTGRSYGYTF
.	TRBV11-2	TRBD2	TRBJ2-5	TGTGCCAGCAGCTTAGGAGCGGGAGGGCGGGAGACCCAGTACTTC	CASSLGAGGRETQYF
.	TRBV28	.	TRBJ1-1	TGTGCCAGCTGGTGGGCAGGGCAGAACACTGAAGCTTTCTTT	CASWWAGQNTEAFF
.	TRBV7-3	TRBD1	TRBJ2-7	TGTGCCAGCAGCTTAGAGGGGGCAAGGACCTACGAGCAGTACTTC	CASSLEGARTYEQYF
.	TRBV12-3/TRBV12-4	.	TRBJ2-2	TGTGCCAGCAACCAGCGGAACACCGGGGAGCTGTTTTTT	CASNQRNTGELFF
.	TRBV5-5	.	TRBJ1-1	TGTGCCAGCAGCTTGAATAACTGGGCCACTGAAGCTTTCTTT	CASSLNNWATEAFF
.	TRBV10-3	TRBD1	TRBJ2-7	TGTGCCATCAGTGGAACAGGGGGCGTTCCAAACTTC	CAISGTGGVPNF
.	TRBV28	.	TRBJ1-1	TGTGCCAGCCTTATCAGCCGGGGGGTTACTGAAGCTTTCTTT	CASLISRGVTEAFF
.	TRBV19	TRBD1	TRBJ1-1	TGTGCCTCGACAGGGTGGGACACTGAAGCTTTCTTT	CASTGWDTEAFF
.	TRBV18	.	TRBJ2-7	TGTGCCAGCTCACTCTTGCAGGGGTACGAGCAGTACTTC	CASSLLQGYEQYF
.	TRBV21-1	.	TRBJ1-2	TGTGCCAGCAGCAAGGACAGGAACTATGGCTACACCTTC	CASSKDRNYGYTF